These T cell receptor beta chains were read from a single sample in a study of cytotoxic CD8 clonotypes in ibrutinib-treated CLL. The table came from immunoSEQ multiplex PCR; TCRdb's copy has only in-frame clones and leaves some out. The sample holds 110,000 or so clones, 58% seen once. The sequences come from PBMCs, collected after 24 months of ibrutinib treatment. The receptors come from a human donor with chronic lymphocytic leukemia. Both conserved end residues are part of each CDR3. The order of the fields is V gene, J gene, clone size, D gene, CDR3 DNA, CDR3 protein. A D gene is named only where the DNA matches it firmly. Not every row has a clone size; where given, it reads once, few, many or a size class.

>TRBV6-1|TRBJ1-5|-|-
TGTGCCAGCAGTGAATGGCATAGCAATCAGCCCCAGCATTTT
CASSEWHSNQPQHF
>TRBV6-6|TRBJ2-7|-|-
TGTGCCACCAAAGGGGCAATGAACTCCTACGAGCAGTACTTC
CATKGAMNSYEQYF
>TRBV7-6|TRBJ2-7|-|-
TGTGCCAGCAGCTCCTTCATCGGGGGTACCTACGAGCAGTACTTC
CASSSFIGGTYEQYF
>TRBV9|TRBJ2-7|-|TRBD1
TGTGCCAGCAGCGTGGGACAGTCCTCCTACGAGCAGTACTTC
CASSVGQSSYEQYF
>TRBV5-1|TRBJ2-7|-|TRBD1
TGCGCCAGCAGCCCCGGGACAGCCGACTTCTACGAGCAGTACTTC
CASSPGTADFYEQYF
>TRBV7-2|TRBJ2-1|-|-
TGTGCCAGCAGCCGCGGGGGCTGGAGGACCTACAATGAGCAGTTCTTC
CASSRGGWRTYNEQFF
>TRBV29-1|TRBJ1-4|-|-
TGCAGCGTTGCCCGAGCCGCCGCAGGGAAGGAAAAACTGTTTTTT
CSVARAAAGKEKLFF
>TRBV6-5|TRBJ1-2|-|-
TGTGCCAGCAGCTACGACGGGAACTATGGCTACACCTTC
CASSYDGNYGYTF
>TRBV6-5|TRBJ2-3|-|-
TGTGCCAGCAGTTACTCATCGGGACTCCCGCAGTATTTT
CASSYSSGLPQYF
>TRBV7-8|TRBJ2-5|once|TRBD1
TGTGCCAGCAGCTTACAGGGGGCTGGTAAAGAGACCCAGTACTTC
CASSLQGAGKETQYF
>TRBV6-6|TRBJ1-2|-|-
TGTGCCAGCACCTCGGGACTGGGGGGTGGCTACACCTTC
CASTSGLGGGYTF
>TRBV5-1|TRBJ2-7|once|TRBD1
TGCGCCAGCAGCCCCGCAGGGGGCGGAATTAACTACGAGCAGTACTTC
CASSPAGGGINYEQYF